This entry describes one T cell receptor beta chain. Here immunoSEQ multiplex PCR was the method, and the copy in TCRdb shows in-frame clones only, minus some. The data contain more than 15,000 clones, around two thirds of them singletons. The CDR3 totals 13 residues. Germline values: CDR1 SEHNR, CDR2 FQNEAQ (reference sequence). The V gene lost 2 bases and the J gene lost 4 bases, with 8 bases spanning the gap. Specified treatment: randomized to nivolumab then ipilimumab (arm A) or the reverse (arm B). Sorted cells were live CD3+CD8+, lacking CD19 and CD56, from PBMCs. The data stem from a study of sequential checkpoint blockade in melanoma.

The clonotype originates from a human donor with melanoma. The input for sequencing was CD8+ T cells sorted from blood (inferred from file names), taken from a patient given nivolumab and ipilimumab in sequence. The chain is built from TRBV7-9 and TRBJ1-2; unclear D gene. CDR3: CASSLTLAYGYTF. DNA for the CDR3: TGTGCCAGCAGCTTAACTTTAGCCTATGGCTACACCTTC.